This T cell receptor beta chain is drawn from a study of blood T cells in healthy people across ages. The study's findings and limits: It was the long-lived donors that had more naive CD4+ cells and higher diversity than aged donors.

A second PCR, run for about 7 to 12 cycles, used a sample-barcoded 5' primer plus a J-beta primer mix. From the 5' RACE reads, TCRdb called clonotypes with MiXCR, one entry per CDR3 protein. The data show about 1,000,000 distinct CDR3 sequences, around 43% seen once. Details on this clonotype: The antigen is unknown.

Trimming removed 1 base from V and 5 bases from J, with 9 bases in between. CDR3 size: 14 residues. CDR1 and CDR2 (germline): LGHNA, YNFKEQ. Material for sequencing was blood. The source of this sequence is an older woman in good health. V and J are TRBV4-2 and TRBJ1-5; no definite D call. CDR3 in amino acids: CASSQAWADQPQHF. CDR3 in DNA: TGTGCCAGCAGCCAAGCATGGGCTGATCAGCCCCAGCATTTT.